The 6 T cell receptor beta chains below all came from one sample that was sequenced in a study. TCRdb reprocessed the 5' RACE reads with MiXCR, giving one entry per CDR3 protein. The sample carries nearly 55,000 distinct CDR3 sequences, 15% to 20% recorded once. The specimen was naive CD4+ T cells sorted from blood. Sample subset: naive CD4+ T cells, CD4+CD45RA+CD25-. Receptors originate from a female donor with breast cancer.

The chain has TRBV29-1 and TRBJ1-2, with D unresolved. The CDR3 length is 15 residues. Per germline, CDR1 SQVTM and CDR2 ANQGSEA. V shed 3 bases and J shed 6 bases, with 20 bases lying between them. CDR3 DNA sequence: TGCAGCGTTGATGGAGGACGGTCCTCTCCCCATGGCTACACCTTC. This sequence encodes CSVDGGRSSPHGYTF.

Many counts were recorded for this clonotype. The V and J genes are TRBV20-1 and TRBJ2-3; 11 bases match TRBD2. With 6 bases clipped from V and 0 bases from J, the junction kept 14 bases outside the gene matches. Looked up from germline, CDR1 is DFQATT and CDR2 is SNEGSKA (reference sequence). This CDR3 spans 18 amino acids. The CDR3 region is CSAGGRLAGGASTDTQYF. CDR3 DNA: TGCAGTGCCGGGGGTAGGCTAGCGGGAGGTGCTAGCACAGATACGCAGTATTTT.

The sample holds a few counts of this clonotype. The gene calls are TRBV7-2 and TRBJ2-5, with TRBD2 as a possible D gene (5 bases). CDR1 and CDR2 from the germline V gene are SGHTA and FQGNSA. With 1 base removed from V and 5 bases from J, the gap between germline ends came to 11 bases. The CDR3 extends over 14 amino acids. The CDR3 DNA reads TGTGCCAGCAGCTTAGACCGGGGTCGGGAGACCCAGTACTTC. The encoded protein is CASSLDRGRETQYF.

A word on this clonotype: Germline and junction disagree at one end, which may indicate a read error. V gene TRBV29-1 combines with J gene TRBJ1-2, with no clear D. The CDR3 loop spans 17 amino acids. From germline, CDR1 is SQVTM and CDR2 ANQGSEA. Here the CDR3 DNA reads TGCAGCGTTGAACATAGACATCCTAGGGCCGGTAACTATGGCTACGCCTTC. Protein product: CSVEHRHPRAGNYGYAF.

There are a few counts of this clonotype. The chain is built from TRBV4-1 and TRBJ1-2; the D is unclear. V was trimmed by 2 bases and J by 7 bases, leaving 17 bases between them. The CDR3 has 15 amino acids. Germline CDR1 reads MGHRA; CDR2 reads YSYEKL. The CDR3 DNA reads TGCGCCAGCAGCCAAAATCAGGTAGCTGGCGTTGGCTACACCTTC. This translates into CASSQNQVAGVGYTF.

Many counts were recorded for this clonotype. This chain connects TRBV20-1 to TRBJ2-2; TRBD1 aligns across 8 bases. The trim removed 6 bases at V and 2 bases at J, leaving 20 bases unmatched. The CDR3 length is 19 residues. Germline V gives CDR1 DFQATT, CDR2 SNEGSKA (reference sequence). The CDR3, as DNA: TGCAGTGCGGGTAGACAGGGGATCATAGGACTACACAACACCGGGGAGCTGTTTTTT. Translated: CSAGRQGIIGLHNTGELFF.